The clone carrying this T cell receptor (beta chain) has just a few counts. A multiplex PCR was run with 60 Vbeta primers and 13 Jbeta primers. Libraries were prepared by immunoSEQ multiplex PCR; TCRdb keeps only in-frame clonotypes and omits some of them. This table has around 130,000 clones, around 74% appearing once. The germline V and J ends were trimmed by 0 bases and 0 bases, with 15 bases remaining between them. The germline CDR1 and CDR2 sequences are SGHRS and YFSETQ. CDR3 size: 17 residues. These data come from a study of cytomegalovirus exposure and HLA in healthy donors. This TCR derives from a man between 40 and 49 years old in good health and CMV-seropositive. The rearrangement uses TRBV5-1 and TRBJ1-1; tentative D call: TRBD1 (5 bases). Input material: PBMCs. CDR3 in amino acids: CASSLAFDRVLNTEAFF. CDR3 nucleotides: TGCGCCAGCAGCTTGGCCTTCGACAGAGTTTTGAACACTGAAGCTTTCTTT.